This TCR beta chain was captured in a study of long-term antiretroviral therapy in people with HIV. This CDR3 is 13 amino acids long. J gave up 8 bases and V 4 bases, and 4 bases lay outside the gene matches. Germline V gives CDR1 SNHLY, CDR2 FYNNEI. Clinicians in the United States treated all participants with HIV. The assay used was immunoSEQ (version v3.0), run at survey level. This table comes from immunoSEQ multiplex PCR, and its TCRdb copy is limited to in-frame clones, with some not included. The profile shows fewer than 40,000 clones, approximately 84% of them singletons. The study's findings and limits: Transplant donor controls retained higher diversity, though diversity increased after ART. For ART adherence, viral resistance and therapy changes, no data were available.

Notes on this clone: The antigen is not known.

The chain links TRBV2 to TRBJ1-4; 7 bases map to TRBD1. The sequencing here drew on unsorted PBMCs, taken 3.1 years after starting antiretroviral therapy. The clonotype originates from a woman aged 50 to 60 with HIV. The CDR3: CASSGQGSEKLFF. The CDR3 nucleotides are TGTGCCAGCAGTGGACAGGGTTCGGAAAAACTGTTTTTT. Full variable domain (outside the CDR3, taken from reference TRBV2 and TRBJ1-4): EPEVTQTPSHQVTQMGQEVILRCVPISNHLYFYWYRQILGQKVEFLVSFYNNEISEKSEIFDDQFSVERPDGSNFTLKIRSTKLEDSAMYFCASSGQGSEKLFFGSGTQLSVL.